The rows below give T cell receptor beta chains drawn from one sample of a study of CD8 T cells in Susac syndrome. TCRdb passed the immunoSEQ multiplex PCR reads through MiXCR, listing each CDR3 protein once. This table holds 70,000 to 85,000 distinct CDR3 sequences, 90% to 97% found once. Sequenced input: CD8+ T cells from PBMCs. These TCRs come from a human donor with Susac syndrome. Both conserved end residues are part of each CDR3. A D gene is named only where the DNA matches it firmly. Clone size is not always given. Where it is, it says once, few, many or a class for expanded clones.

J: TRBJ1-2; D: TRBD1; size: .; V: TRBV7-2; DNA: TGTGCCAGCAGGACAGGGAGGATTTACACCTTC; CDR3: CASRTGRIYTF
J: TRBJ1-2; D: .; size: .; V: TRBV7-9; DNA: TGTGCCAGCAGCATAGAGACAGGTTATGGCTACACCTTC; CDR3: CASSIETGYGYTF
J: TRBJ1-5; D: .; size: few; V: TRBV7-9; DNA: TGTGCCAGCAGCCCCGGTAGCAATCAGCCCCAGCATTTT; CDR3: CASSPGSNQPQHF
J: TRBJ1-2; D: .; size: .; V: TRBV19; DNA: TGTGCCAGTGGGTCCCTTGGTCGAGACAGTCCTAACTATGGCTACACCTTC; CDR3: CASGSLGRDSPNYGYTF
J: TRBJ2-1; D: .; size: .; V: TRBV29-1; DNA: TGCAGCGTTGTACTACCGGATTTGAATGAGCAGTTCTTC; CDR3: CSVVLPDLNEQFF
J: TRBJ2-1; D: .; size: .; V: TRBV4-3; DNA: TGCGCCAGCAGCGACGATGGGGTGGGGGTGGATGAGCAGTTCTTC; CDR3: CASSDDGVGVDEQFF
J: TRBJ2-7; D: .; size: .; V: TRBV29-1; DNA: TGCAGCGTTGAGTCCCCCAGCGTGGCCGGGAAGCAGTACTTC; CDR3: CSVESPSVAGKQYF
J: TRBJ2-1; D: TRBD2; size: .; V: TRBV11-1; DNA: TGTGCCAGCAGCTTAGGGCTTAGCGGGAGGGGCGGCGAGCAGTTCTTC; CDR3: CASSLGLSGRGGEQFF
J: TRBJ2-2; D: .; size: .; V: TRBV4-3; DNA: TGCGCCAGCAGCTTGCGAGGTGGCACCGGGGAGCTGTTTTTT; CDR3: CASSLRGGTGELFF
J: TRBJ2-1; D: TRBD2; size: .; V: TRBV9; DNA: TGTGCCAGCAGCGGACTAGCGGGAGGGTCCTACAATGAGCAGTTCTTC; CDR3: CASSGLAGGSYNEQFF
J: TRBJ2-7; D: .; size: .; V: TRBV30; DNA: TGTGCCTGGAGTGTACAATCTGGGGTCGAGCAGTACTTC; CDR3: CAWSVQSGVEQYF
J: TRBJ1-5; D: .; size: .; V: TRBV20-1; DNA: TGCAGTGCTAGTCCGGGGGTTCAGCCCCAGCATTTT; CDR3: CSASPGVQPQHF
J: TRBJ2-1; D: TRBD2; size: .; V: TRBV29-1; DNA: TGCAGCGTGATAGGGGGTCGGGGGGGTCCTACCTACAATGAGCAGTTCTTC; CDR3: CSVIGGRGGPTYNEQFF
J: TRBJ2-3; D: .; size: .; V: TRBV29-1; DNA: TGCAGCGCTGAGGTCACAGATACGCAGTATTTT; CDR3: CSAEVTDTQYF
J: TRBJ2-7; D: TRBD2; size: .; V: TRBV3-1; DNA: TGTGCCAGCAGCCCCCCGAGCGGGAGAGTTTACGAGCAGTACTTC; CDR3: CASSPPSGRVYEQYF
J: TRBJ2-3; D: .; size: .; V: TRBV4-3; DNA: TGCGCCAGCAGCCAAGACAGCGGCACTAGCACAGATACGCAGTATTTT; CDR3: CASSQDSGTSTDTQYF
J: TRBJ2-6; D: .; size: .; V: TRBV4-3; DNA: TGCGCCAGCAGCCAAGGATCCGTCTCTGGGGCCAACGTCCTGACTTTC; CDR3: CASSQGSVSGANVLTF
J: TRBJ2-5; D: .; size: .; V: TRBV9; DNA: TGTGCCAGCAGCCCCCGGGGAGGGGGAGAGACCCAGTACTTC; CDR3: CASSPRGGGETQYF
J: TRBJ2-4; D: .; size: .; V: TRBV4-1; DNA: TGCGCCAGCAGCCAAGAAACCTCTGGGGCCCGAACCAAAAACATTCAGTACTTC; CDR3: CASSQETSGARTKNIQYF
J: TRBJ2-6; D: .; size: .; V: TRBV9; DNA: TGTGCCAGCAGCCAACCCACTAGCGGGGCCAACGTCCTGACTTTC; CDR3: CASSQPTSGANVLTF
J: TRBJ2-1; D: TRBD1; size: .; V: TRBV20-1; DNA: TGCAGTGCTTTTCAGGGGGCGTCGAATGAGCAGTTCTTC; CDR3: CSAFQGASNEQFF
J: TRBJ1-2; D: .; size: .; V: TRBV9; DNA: TGTGCCAGCAGTCGTGGCTATGGCTACACCTTC; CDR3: CASSRGYGYTF